Listed below are T cell receptor beta chains from one sample, sequenced in a study of T cell repertoires in cytomegalovirus infection. These receptors are not linked to any known antigen. MiXCR was run by TCRdb on the reads, yielding one entry per CDR3 protein. The sample has approximately 590,000 distinct CDR3 sequences, about 39% seen once. Source: cultured PBMCs, taken from culture after CMV antigen stimulation. Every receptor here comes from a human donor in good health (CMV status not recorded). Some clones in this sample may be carry-over from other donors' samples. The CDR3 runs from the conserved cysteine through the conserved F or W. D genes are given only for firm matches. Clone sizes are given selectively: once, few, many, or a class where the clone is expanded.

V: TRBV6-2/TRBV6-3; D: NA; size: once; J: TRBJ2-7; DNA: TGTGCCAGCACGGGGAGATACGAGCAGTACTTC; CDR3: CASTGRYEQYF
V: TRBV19; D: TRBD2; size: NA; J: TRBJ2-5; DNA: TGTGCCAGTAGCACGACTAGCGGGGCACAAGAGACCCAGTACTTC; CDR3: CASSTTSGAQETQYF
V: TRBV6-2/TRBV6-3; D: NA; size: NA; J: TRBJ2-7; DNA: TGTGCCAGCAGTTCCCTGCGCGAGCAGTACTTC; CDR3: CASSSLREQYF
V: TRBV7-2; D: TRBD1; size: few; J: TRBJ2-3; DNA: TGTGCCAGCAGCAGCAGACAGGGGACGCAGTATTTT; CDR3: CASSSRQGTQYF
V: TRBV12-3/TRBV12-4; D: NA; size: few; J: TRBJ2-1; DNA: TGTGCCAGCAGAGACCGGGAAAACTCCTACAATGAGCAGTTCTTC; CDR3: CASRDRENSYNEQFF
V: TRBV19; D: NA; size: NA; J: TRBJ2-3; DNA: TGTGCCAGTAGTAACCGGGGCACAGATACGCAGTATTTT; CDR3: CASSNRGTDTQYF
V: TRBV7-8; D: TRBD1; size: few; J: TRBJ1-2; DNA: TGTGCCAGCAGCCTCCGCCGGGACAGGGTTGGCTATGGCTACACCTTC; CDR3: CASSLRRDRVGYGYTF
V: TRBV20-1; D: TRBD2; size: NA; J: TRBJ2-1; DNA: TGCAGTGCTAGAGACTCCACTAGCGGGAGGGGTGTGGATGAGCAGTTCTTC; CDR3: CSARDSTSGRGVDEQFF
V: TRBV5-4; D: NA; size: NA; J: TRBJ1-2; DNA: TGTGCCAGCAGCCTTCGGCCGGGGGTAGACTATGGCTACACCTTC; CDR3: CASSLRPGVDYGYTF
V: TRBV7-2; D: NA; size: NA; J: TRBJ1-2; DNA: TGTGCCAGCAACCTCGCGGGGGCCTCTAACTATGGCTACACCTTC; CDR3: CASNLAGASNYGYTF
V: TRBV7-2; D: TRBD1; size: NA; J: TRBJ2-7; DNA: TGTGCCAGCAGCAAAGGACAGGGGATGAGGTACTTC; CDR3: CASSKGQGMRYF
V: TRBV7-2; D: NA; size: few; J: TRBJ2-3; DNA: TGTGCCAGCAGCGCCACGTCCGGGACCAAGGCAGATACGCAGTATTTT; CDR3: CASSATSGTKADTQYF
V: TRBV7-6; D: TRBD1; size: NA; J: TRBJ2-5; DNA: TGTGCCAGCACCTTAATTGGGACAGGGGTGCAAGAGACCCAGTACTTC; CDR3: CASTLIGTGVQETQYF
V: TRBV11-2; D: NA; size: NA; J: TRBJ1-1; DNA: TGTGCCAGCAGCTTAGGGTTTGACAGCCCCCCTGAAGCTTTCTTT; CDR3: CASSLGFDSPPEAFF
V: TRBV5-1; D: NA; size: few; J: TRBJ2-7; DNA: TGCGCCAGCAGCTTCGCCAGTGGAGCCTACGAGCAGTACTTC; CDR3: CASSFASGAYEQYF
V: TRBV6-8; D: TRBD2; size: NA; J: TRBJ2-7; DNA: TGTGCCAGCACCCCCGGGCGGGAGTGGGTAGGCTCCTACGAGCAGTACTTC; CDR3: CASTPGREWVGSYEQYF
V: TRBV7-9; D: NA; size: NA; J: TRBJ2-1; DNA: TGTGCCATCAGCCCCGGGACCACTCGGGAGCAGTTCTTC; CDR3: CAISPGTTREQFF
V: TRBV7-2; D: TRBD2; size: many; J: TRBJ2-5; DNA: TGTGCCAGCAGCTCGGGAGGGGAGACCCAGTACTTC; CDR3: CASSSGGETQYF
V: TRBV6-2/TRBV6-3; D: TRBD1; size: NA; J: TRBJ2-7; DNA: TGTGCCAGCAGTATTGGGACAGAAGTCTACGAGCAGTACTTC; CDR3: CASSIGTEVYEQYF
V: TRBV4-3; D: TRBD2; size: few; J: TRBJ2-5; DNA: TGCGCCAGCAGCCAAGAGCTAGCGGGTTTCGGAGAGACCCAGTACTTC; CDR3: CASSQELAGFGETQYF
V: TRBV12-5; D: NA; size: NA; J: TRBJ2-1; DNA: TGTGCTAGTGGTTTGGTACTTAACCGCGGCGTCGATGAGCAGTTCTTC; CDR3: CASGLVLNRGVDEQFF
V: TRBV10-3; D: NA; size: few; J: TRBJ2-4; DNA: TGTGCCATCAGTGAGTCCCCGTACGGAAACATTCAGTACTTC; CDR3: CAISESPYGNIQYF
V: TRBV2; D: NA; size: NA; J: TRBJ1-5; DNA: TGTGCCAGCAGTGGTACAGGCTACAATCAGCCCCAGCATTTT; CDR3: CASSGTGYNQPQHF
V: TRBV10-3; D: NA; size: few; J: TRBJ2-7; DNA: TGTGCCATCAGTGTTGGAGCGGACCCACGGGACGAGCAGTACTTC; CDR3: CAISVGADPRDEQYF
V: TRBV20-1; D: NA; size: NA; J: TRBJ2-2; DNA: TGCAGTGCTACGGTCGGGGACACCGGGGAGCTGTTTTTT; CDR3: CSATVGDTGELFF
V: TRBV7-2; D: NA; size: NA; J: TRBJ2-1; DNA: TGTGCCAGCGGGGCGGACCCTGCCTACAATGAGCAGTTCTTC; CDR3: CASGADPAYNEQFF
V: TRBV10-2; D: NA; size: NA; J: TRBJ2-7; DNA: TGCGCCAGCAGAACTACCGCGACCTCCTACGAGCAGTACTTC; CDR3: CASRTTATSYEQYF
V: TRBV7-6; D: NA; size: NA; J: TRBJ1-1; DNA: TGTGCCAGCAGCCACGGCAGCGAGGGCGGCACTGAAGCTTTCTTT; CDR3: CASSHGSEGGTEAFF
V: TRBV7-2; D: TRBD1; size: NA; J: TRBJ1-6; DNA: TGTGCCAGCAGCCTGACAGGGGACTATTCACCCCTCCACTTT; CDR3: CASSLTGDYSPLHF
V: TRBV7-2; D: NA; size: few; J: TRBJ2-5; DNA: TGTGCCAGCAGCTTACGACACCTTCAAGAGACCCAGTACTTC; CDR3: CASSLRHLQETQYF
V: TRBV7-9; D: NA; size: few; J: TRBJ2-7; DNA: TGTGCCAGCAGCTCACGCGCATCCCCCTACGAGCAGTACTTC; CDR3: CASSSRASPYEQYF
V: TRBV18; D: TRBD1; size: NA; J: TRBJ1-2; DNA: TGTGCCAGCTCACGGGCAACAGACAGGGGCTATGGCTACACCTTC; CDR3: CASSRATDRGYGYTF
V: TRBV7-9; D: TRBD2; size: NA; J: TRBJ2-7; DNA: TGTGCCAGCAGCCCCGAGGGAGGGACCTACTACGAGCAGTACTTC; CDR3: CASSPEGGTYYEQYF
V: TRBV7-6; D: NA; size: NA; J: TRBJ1-1; DNA: TGTGCCAGCAGCTCCTTGACAAGGAACACTGAAGCTTTCTTT; CDR3: CASSSLTRNTEAFF
V: TRBV15; D: NA; size: once; J: TRBJ1-6; DNA: TGTGCCACCAGCAGAGATAAGCGAGATTCACCCCTCCACTTT; CDR3: CATSRDKRDSPLHF
V: TRBV28; D: TRBD1; size: few; J: TRBJ1-1; DNA: TGTGCCAGCAGTCAGGGGGACACTGAAGCTTTCTTT; CDR3: CASSQGDTEAFF
V: TRBV10-3; D: TRBD2; size: few; J: TRBJ2-1; DNA: TGTGCCATCAGTGAGTCGGAGGGGCTAGCGGGAGGACGCAATGAGCAGTTCTTC; CDR3: CAISESEGLAGGRNEQFF
V: TRBV7-2; D: NA; size: NA; J: TRBJ2-1; DNA: TGTGCCAGCAGCCCGTCCTCCTCCTACAATGAGCAGTTCTTC; CDR3: CASSPSSSYNEQFF
V: TRBV7-2; D: NA; size: NA; J: TRBJ2-7; DNA: TGTGCCAGCAGCTTTCTGGGTAGCTCCTACGAGCAGTACTTC; CDR3: CASSFLGSSYEQYF
V: TRBV6-1; D: NA; size: NA; J: TRBJ1-1; DNA: TGTGCCAGCAGTCCCCCCGGGAGGGAGAACACTGAAGCTTTCTTT; CDR3: CASSPPGRENTEAFF